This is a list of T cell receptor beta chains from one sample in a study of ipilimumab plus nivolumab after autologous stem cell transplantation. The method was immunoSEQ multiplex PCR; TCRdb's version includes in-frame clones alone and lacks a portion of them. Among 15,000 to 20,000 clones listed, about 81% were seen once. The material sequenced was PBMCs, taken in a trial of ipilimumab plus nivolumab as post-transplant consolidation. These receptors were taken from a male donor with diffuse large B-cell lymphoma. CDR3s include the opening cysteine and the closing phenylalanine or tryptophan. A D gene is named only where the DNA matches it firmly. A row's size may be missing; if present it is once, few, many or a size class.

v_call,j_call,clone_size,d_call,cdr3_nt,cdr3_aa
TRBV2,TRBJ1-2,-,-,TGTGCCAGCAGGACGGAGGATAGGGGCTACACCTTC,CASRTEDRGYTF
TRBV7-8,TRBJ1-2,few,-,TGTGCCAGCAGCTTAGAGAACTATGGCTACACCTTC,CASSLENYGYTF
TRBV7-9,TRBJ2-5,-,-,TGTGCCAGCAGCCACTTTGTTGGTCAGACGGAGACCCAGTACTTC,CASSHFVGQTETQYF
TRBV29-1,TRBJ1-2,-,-,TGCAGCGTTGACTCTTTTTCGGGCGGCTACACCTTC,CSVDSFSGGYTF
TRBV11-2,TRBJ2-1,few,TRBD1,TGTGCCAGCAGCCCGGACAGGGACTCCTACAATGAGCAGTTCTTC,CASSPDRDSYNEQFF
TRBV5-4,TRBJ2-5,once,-,TGTGCCAGCAGCCCTCTAGGGTGGACTCCGGGGGAGACCCAGTACTTC,CASSPLGWTPGETQYF
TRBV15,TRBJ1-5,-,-,TGTGCCACCAGCAGAGAAGGCCTCGATCAGCCCCAGCATTTT,CATSREGLDQPQHF
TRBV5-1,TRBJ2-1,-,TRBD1,TGCGCCAGCAGCCCTTATGCAGGGGGCAATGAGCAGTTCTTC,CASSPYAGGNEQFF
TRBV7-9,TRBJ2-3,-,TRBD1,TGTGCCAGCAGCGGGCGACAGGGGCGTTCATTCCCGGCCACAGATACGCAGTATTTT,CASSGRQGRSFPATDTQYF
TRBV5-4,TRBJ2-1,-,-,TGTGCCAGCAGCCCCTCGCAGGGGCCCAGCTCCTACAATGAGCAGTTCTTC,CASSPSQGPSSYNEQFF
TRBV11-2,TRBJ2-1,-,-,TGTGCCAGCAGCTTAGAAACGGGCGCGCAGTTCTTC,CASSLETGAQFF
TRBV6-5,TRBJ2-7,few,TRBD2,TGTGCCAGCAGTTTAAGACTAGCGGAGAACGAGCAGTACTTC,CASSLRLAENEQYF
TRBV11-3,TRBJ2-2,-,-,TGTGCCAGCAGCTTAACGCTAGCCGGGGAGCTGTTTTTT,CASSLTLAGELFF
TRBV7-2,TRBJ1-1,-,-,TGTGCCAGCAGCCGTGACAGGAACACTGAAGCTTTCTTT,CASSRDRNTEAFF
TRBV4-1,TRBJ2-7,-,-,TGCGCCAGCAGCCAAGATGACCCGAGCTCCTACGAGCAGTACTTC,CASSQDDPSSYEQYF
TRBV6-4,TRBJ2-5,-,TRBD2,TGTGCCAGCAGTCCAGCGGGAGGGGAGACCCAGTACTTC,CASSPAGGETQYF
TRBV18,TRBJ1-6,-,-,TGTGCCAGCTCACCCCGAGGGGATAATTCACCCCTCCACTTT,CASSPRGDNSPLHF
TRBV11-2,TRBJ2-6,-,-,TGTGCCAGCAGCATATCTCGGACTGCTGGGGCCAACGTCCTGACTTTC,CASSISRTAGANVLTF
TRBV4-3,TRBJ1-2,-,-,TGCGCCAGCAGCCAAGATCTTTCTCGGGGATTAAACGGCTACACCTTC,CASSQDLSRGLNGYTF
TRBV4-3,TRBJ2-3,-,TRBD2,TGCGCCAGCAGCCAAGATCTGTTGCGCGGGGGGGCCCACGGAGATACGCAGTATTTT,CASSQDLLRGGAHGDTQYF
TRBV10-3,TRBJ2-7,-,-,TGTGCCATCAGTGGTTCGGAAAACTACGAGCAGTACTTC,CAISGSENYEQYF
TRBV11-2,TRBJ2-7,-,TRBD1,TGTGCCAGCAGCTTATGGAATTCGGGACAGTTATCCTACGAGCAGTACTTC,CASSLWNSGQLSYEQYF
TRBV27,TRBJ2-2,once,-,TGTGCCAGCAGTTTGAACACAAACACCGGGGAGCTGTTTTTT,CASSLNTNTGELFF
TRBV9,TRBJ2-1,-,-,TGTGCCAGCAGCGTAGAGGGCCTAAACTCCTACAATGAGCAGTTCTTC,CASSVEGLNSYNEQFF
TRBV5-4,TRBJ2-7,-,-,TGTGCCAGCAGCGAGGGACTGGATTCCTACGAGCAGTACTTC,CASSEGLDSYEQYF
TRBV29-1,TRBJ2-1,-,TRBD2,TGCAGCGTTATTGAGCGGGGGGCGCCTTCCTCCTACAATGAGCAGTTCTTC,CSVIERGAPSSYNEQFF
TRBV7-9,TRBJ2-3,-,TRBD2,TGTGCCAGCAGCTCGCGGGGGGGCCCGACAGATACGCAGTATTTT,CASSSRGGPTDTQYF
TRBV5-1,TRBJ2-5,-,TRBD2,TGCGCCAGCAGCTTGGTAGGCGGGGGGGCCCAGGAGACCCAGTACTTC,CASSLVGGGAQETQYF
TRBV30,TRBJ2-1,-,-,TGTGCCTGGAAGGGCGGGGCCTACAATGAGCAGTTCTTC,CAWKGGAYNEQFF
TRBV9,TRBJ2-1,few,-,TGTGCCAGCAGCGTCTATGTGGGGAACAATGAGCAGTTCTTC,CASSVYVGNNEQFF
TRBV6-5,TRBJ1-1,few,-,TGTGCCAGCAGTTATACGGGGAAGGCTTTCTTT,CASSYTGKAFF
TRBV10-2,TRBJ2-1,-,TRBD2,TGCGCCAGCAGTGACGCGGGGGGCCCCAATGAGCAGTTCTTC,CASSDAGGPNEQFF
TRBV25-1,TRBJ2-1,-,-,TGTGCCAGCACTAGATTAAATGAGCAGTTCTTC,CASTRLNEQFF
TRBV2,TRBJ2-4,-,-,TGTGCCAGCAGCCCCTTAGGTATCCCCCTAGCCAAAAACATTCAGTACTTC,CASSPLGIPLAKNIQYF
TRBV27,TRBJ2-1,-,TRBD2,TGTGCCAGCAGACCCTTGTGGAGGACTAGTCCATCCTACAATGAGCAGTTCTTC,CASRPLWRTSPSYNEQFF
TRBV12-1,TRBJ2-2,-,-,TGTGCCAGCAGCGCTAACGGGGTCATCGGGGAGCTGTTTTTT,CASSANGVIGELFF
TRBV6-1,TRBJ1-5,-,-,TGTGCCAGCAGTGGCGACGGGCCGGTTCAGCCCCAGCATTTT,CASSGDGPVQPQHF
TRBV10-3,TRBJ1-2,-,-,TGTGCCATCAGTGACGGCCCCTATGGCTACACCTTC,CAISDGPYGYTF
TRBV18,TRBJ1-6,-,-,TGTGCCAGCTCACCAGCTATCACACAGAATAATTCACCCCTCCACTTT,CASSPAITQNNSPLHF
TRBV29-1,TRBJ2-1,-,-,TGCAGCGTAATCAGGGGAACCTACAATGAGCAGTTCTTC,CSVIRGTYNEQFF
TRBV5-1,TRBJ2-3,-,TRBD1,TGCGCCAGCAGCTCGCGGACAGGGGGCACAGATACGCAGTATTTT,CASSSRTGGTDTQYF